Sequencing of this TCR beta chain was carried out in a study of cytomegalovirus exposure and HLA in healthy donors (dated by TCRdb to about 2017). Notes on the research overall: According to an earlier analysis of 587 of the donors, 150 million to 200 million T cells yielded some 110 million unique TCR beta sequences and roughly 280 Gb of sequence data. The aim of the study was to test whether cataloging public T cell receptors could identify signatures of past pathogen exposure. All discovery cohort repertoires had been generated using a single sequencing platform. Using immunosequencing, the study profiled T cell repertoires from 666 subjects and related those repertoires to cytomegalovirus serostatus. Four to six DR-DQ haplotypes were handled as single units for association and clustering because linkage in the cohort was strong. Along with the approximately 670-subject first cohort, a separate validation cohort of over a hundred different subjects was used. Typing coverage differed by locus: A, B, C, DRB1 and DQB1 were typed in roughly 620-640 donors, DQA1 in around 500, DPA1 in nearly 610, and DPB1 in 472. Donor age, sex, ethnicity and CMV serostatus were collected together with the repertoire data. In an earlier analysis of around 540 of the donors, high-throughput TCR beta sequencing was used to judge whether each TCR beta V gene segment behaved as functional or pseudogenic. About 280 gigabases of sequencing data and approximately 85 million unique TCR sequences were included in an early release covering 500 to 750 HLA-typed donors. In a later analysis, previously published TCR beta repertoires from several hundred donors were re-analyzed and high-resolution HLA genotyping was added so that TCR occurrence patterns could be studied. A later genetic analysis took genome-wide SNP genotypes for about 55% of the 666 donors and used that subset as a discovery cohort. To predict cytomegalovirus infection status, the study brought together high-throughput TCR immunosequencing, statistical association of individual TCRs with disease status, and machine learning. Of the approximately 400 genotyped donors, approximately 81% were placed in the genetic ancestry cluster associated with self-reported Caucasian donors. On average, about 240,000 unique TCR beta nucleotide sequences were sequenced per donor among some 430 genotyped donors of the cohort, with roughly 19% of those sequences being non-productive. Rather than using new phenotypic data, the later analysis identified candidate immune exposures from TCR beta sequences and from how often those sequences occurred across donors. HLA typing included class I and class II loci at four-digit resolution. The study at large found these results: In a later genetic analysis, fewer N-insertions in productive TCRs were reported among donors in an Asian-associated ancestry cluster than the roughly 640-donor mean. A total of 150 or so TCR beta chains were listed by the study as associated with cytomegalovirus. A later analysis found that TCR association rates varied across HLA loci, with DRB1 alleles showing the most associated TCRs and HLA-C alleles the fewest. Correlated functional status among segregating V segments might reflect linkage disequilibrium, but an unknown experimental factor could not be ruled out. The earlier analysis of a few hundred of the donors excluded 15 to 20 rarely observed V segments, including chromosome 9 orphons, because counts were too low. In a later genetic analysis, a missense DCLRE1C variant was associated with V-gene and J-gene trimming of TCR beta chains, and the association was replicated in an independent cohort. The only immune exposure information available for the cohort was CMV serostatus. In a later analysis, HLA-associated TCR beta chains were found to be more clonally expanded and to have lower generation probabilities than equally common non-associated chains. This cohort had only TCR beta chains sequenced, and the lack of alpha or paired-chain data limited which features could be detected. Because the 87-base-pair reads could not distinguish some IMGT-functional V segments, including TRBV6-2 and TRBV6-3, those segments were excluded. In an earlier analysis of fewer than 700 of the donors, most TCR beta V segments appeared in productive rearrangements about 87% or about 30% of the time, broadly matching IMGT annotations. Most CMV-associated TCR beta chains appeared to be HLA-restricted in a later analysis, and the HLA associations seemed to be driven largely by CMV exposure. In vitro tests confirmed that a few of the cytomegalovirus-associated TCR beta chains recognize cytomegalovirus antigens. Because some donors lacked HLA typing at each locus, the association tests relied only on the typed subset. Strong co-occurrence of HLA alleles, especially DR and DQ, made assigning TCR associations to individual alleles difficult. Several of the top co-occurrence clusters appeared to be linked to parvovirus B19, influenza, CMV and Epstein-Barr virus, according to a later analysis. The presence/absence analyses assumed that sequencing depth was roughly uniform across donors, and that assumption may not be true. A cluster of highly shared sequence variants was judged likely to be a technical artifact of the sequencing pipeline. Across donors, most TCR sequences were observed very rarely, whereas some public TCRs were present in many individuals. In both the original and validation cohorts, the classifier was reported to diagnose cytomegalovirus status with high specificity and sensitivity. The authors suggested that the approach could potentially be extended to other disease states and immunological phenotypes. A further reported finding was that TCR beta sequences accurately predicted the HLA-A and HLA-B alleles for most subjects in the first cohort. A later analysis associated 17,000 or so TCR beta sequences with specific HLA alleles at a false discovery rate of 0.05.

Remarks on this clone: Its binding antigen is unknown. One base away there is no much larger clone; base qualities are not given.

The cohort comprised 710 or so healthy bone marrow donors. At the time of sampling, every cohort member was nominally healthy, though immune exposures that went unrecorded were likely present. The donor tested CMV seropositive and was one of the 289 seropositive cohort members. Each donor provided a peripheral blood sample, and peripheral blood mononuclear cells were used for TCR beta sequencing. Genomic DNA extraction from the blood cell samples was performed with the Qiagen DNeasy Blood Extraction Kit. The V and J ends are trimmed by 5 bases and 6 bases, leaving 13 bases between them. The CDR3 sequence holds 13 residues, the cysteine and phenylalanine included. Only the CDR3 region is kept as DNA, spanning 39 bases read in frame from base 1. CDR1 and CDR2, looked up from the germline V gene (reference sequence), are PRHDT and FYEKMQ. Libraries came from the immunoSEQ multiplex PCR assay. The multiplex PCR relied on a mix of 60 forward primers for TCR Vbeta segments and 13 reverse primers for TCR Jbeta segments. The CDR3 region of rearranged TCR beta genes was amplified from genomic DNA by a multiplex PCR assay. The Illumina HiSeq System was used to sequence the amplified TCR beta libraries as 87-base-pair reads. The source study handled its data this way. In a later analysis, some 80 million unique TCR beta chains were counted across the 500 to 850 repertoires, and roughly 11 million of these chains were shared by at least two donors. A nearest-neighbor algorithm error-corrected the raw reads and collapsed the reads into unique sequences, merging closely related sequences to remove PCR and sequencing errors. CDR3 sequences were aligned to IMGT reference sequences to assign V, D and J gene segments. For a sequence to be retained, a match of at least six nucleotides was required to both a V gene segment and a J gene segment. A rearrangement was called productive if the CDR3 had no stop codons and remained in frame with V and J, and every other rearrangement was called non-productive. Following IMGT convention, CDR3 was defined as the stretch from the second conserved V-encoded cysteine to the conserved J-encoded phenylalanine. The earlier analysis of roughly 590 of the donors excluded sequences that lacked an unambiguous match to a single V gene segment. An earlier analysis of around 600 of the donors classified V segments as functional when productive rearrangements were above 56.7% and as segregating when the standard deviation between donors was above 5%. A statistical classification framework was built to diagnose cytomegalovirus status from the catalog of TCR beta chain sequences. In a later analysis, V and J genes were assigned by comparing TCR nucleotide sequences against IMGT/GENE-DB human TR gene sequences. A later analysis assigned CDR3 sequences and most-parsimonious VDJ recombination scenarios with the TCRdist pipeline. In a later analysis, every TCR beta chain was defined by the combination of its CDR3 amino acid sequence and its V-gene family, and reads without a unique V-gene family were dropped. A later analysis removed 592 highly shared, low-generation-probability nucleotide sequences to deal with suspected cross-contamination and a sequencing artifact. In a later analysis, a clonal expansion index for each public chain was calculated from normalized within-repertoire ranks of inferred template counts. Generation probabilities in a later analysis came from a VDJ recombination model fitted to out-of-frame rearrangements, and those results were checked against IGoR. In a later analysis, TCR-TCR, TCR-HLA and TCR-CMV co-occurrence was scored with hypergeometric tests, and a repertoire-size bias correction was applied to TCR pairs. False discovery rates were estimated in a later analysis by permuting HLA or CMV assignments 20 times. In a later analysis, co-occurring TCRs were grouped with DBSCAN, and TCRdist sequence similarity was added when clustering was performed within HLA-allele-positive subsets. Co-occurrence clustering excluded repertoires with fewer than 30,000 or more than 120,000 public chains, plus five with anomalous nucleotide sharing. Here the immuneACCESS table is served through TCRdb, limited to in-frame sequences with V and J called. Missing clones are a known gap in these copies; in checked studies unresolved V genes cover under half, and the rest lacks a known reason. V, J and clone size derive from that table, while D and trimming were established from the DNA sequence. The sample contains about 97,000 clones, around 85% of them found a single time. 4.5% to 5.5% of the sample comes from the top ten.

The sample was PBMCs. This receptor chain uses TRBV13 and TRBJ2-5; no D segment can be confidently identified. This clonotype was sampled from a man aged 35 to 55 in good health and CMV-seropositive. The CDR3 region reads CASSLKRSKTQYF. The nucleotide sequence is TGTGCCAGCAGCCTCAAAAGGAGTAAGACCCAGTACTTC.